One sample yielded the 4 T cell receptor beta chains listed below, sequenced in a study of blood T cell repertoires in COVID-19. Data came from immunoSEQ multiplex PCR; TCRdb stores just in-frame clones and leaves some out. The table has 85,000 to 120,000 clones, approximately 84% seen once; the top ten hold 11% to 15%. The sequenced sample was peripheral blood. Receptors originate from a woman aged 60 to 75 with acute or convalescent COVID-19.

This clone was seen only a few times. The CDR3 reads CASSSSGRSYEQYF. CDR3 coding DNA: TGTGCCAGCAGTTCTAGCGGGAGGTCCTACGAGCAGTACTTC. This rearrangement joins TRBV28 to TRBJ2-7; 11 nucleotides align to TRBD2. V gave up 4 bases and J gave up 1 base; unmatched junction bases: 0. The CDR3 runs to 14 residues. Germline-derived CDR1 and CDR2 are MDHEN and SYDVKM.

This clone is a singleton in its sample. The CDR3 loop reads CASSLFREETQYF. The CDR3 DNA sequence: TGTGCCAGCAGTTTATTCCGGGAGGAGACCCAGTACTTC. The J gene is TRBJ2-5, the V gene TRBV28; D may be TRBD2 (6 bases). The germline CDR1 and CDR2 sequences are MDHEN and SYDVKM. Trimming stripped 1 base from V and 5 bases from J, with 8 bases between. The CDR3 is made up of 13 amino acids.

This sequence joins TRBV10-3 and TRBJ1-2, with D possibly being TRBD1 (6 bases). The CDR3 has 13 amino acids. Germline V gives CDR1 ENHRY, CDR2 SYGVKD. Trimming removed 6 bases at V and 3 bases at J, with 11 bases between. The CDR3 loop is CAIRRGSDYGYTF. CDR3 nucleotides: TGTGCCATCAGGAGGGGGTCCGACTATGGCTACACCTTC.

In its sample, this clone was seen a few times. CDR3 region: CASRTGSTSGANVLTF. CDR3 DNA sequence: TGTGCCAGCAGGACCGGGTCCACCTCTGGGGCCAACGTCCTGACTTTC. This sequence joins TRBV2 and TRBJ2-6; D unclear. The germline V gene has CDR1 SNHLY and CDR2 FYNNEI. The CDR3 spans 16 residues. Trimming took 6 bases from V and 0 from J, leaving 12 bases between them.